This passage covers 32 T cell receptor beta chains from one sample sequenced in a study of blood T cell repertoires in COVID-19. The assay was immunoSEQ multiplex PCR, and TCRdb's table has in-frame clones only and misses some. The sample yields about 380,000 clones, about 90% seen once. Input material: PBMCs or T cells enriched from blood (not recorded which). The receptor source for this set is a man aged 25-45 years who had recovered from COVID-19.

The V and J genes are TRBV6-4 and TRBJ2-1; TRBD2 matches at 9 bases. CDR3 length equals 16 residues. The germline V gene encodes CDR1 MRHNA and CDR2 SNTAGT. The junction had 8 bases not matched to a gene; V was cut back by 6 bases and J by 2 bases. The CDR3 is CASSEGAGGAYNEQFF. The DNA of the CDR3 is TGTGCCAGCAGCGAGGGAGCGGGGGGCGCCTACAATGAGCAGTTCTTC.

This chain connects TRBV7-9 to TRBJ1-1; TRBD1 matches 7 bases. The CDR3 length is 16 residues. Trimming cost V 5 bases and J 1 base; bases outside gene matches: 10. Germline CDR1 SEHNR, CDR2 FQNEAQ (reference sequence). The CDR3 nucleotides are TGTGCCAGCAGCGGACAAGGACAGGTAAAGAACACTGAAGCTTTCTTT. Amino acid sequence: CASSGQGQVKNTEAFF.

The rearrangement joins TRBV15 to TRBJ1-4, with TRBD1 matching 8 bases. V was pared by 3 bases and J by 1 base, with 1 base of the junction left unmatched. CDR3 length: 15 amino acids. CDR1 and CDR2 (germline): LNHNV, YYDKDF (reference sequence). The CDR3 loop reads CATSRDRVTNEKLFF. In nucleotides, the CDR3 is TGTGCCACCAGCAGGGACAGGGTAACTAATGAAAAACTGTTTTTT.

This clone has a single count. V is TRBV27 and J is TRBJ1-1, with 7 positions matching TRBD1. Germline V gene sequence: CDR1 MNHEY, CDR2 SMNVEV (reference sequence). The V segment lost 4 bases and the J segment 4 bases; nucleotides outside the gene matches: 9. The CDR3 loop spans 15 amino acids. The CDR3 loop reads CASSSRQGPSTEAFF. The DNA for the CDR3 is TGTGCCAGCAGTTCCCGACAGGGACCGAGCACTGAAGCTTTCTTT.

CDR3 bases: TGTGCCAGCAGTGCAGCGACAGGGAGTTACGAGCAGTACTTC. Residues: CASSAATGSYEQYF. The J gene is TRBJ2-7, the V gene TRBV2; 7 bases line up with TRBD1. Per germline, CDR1 SNHLY and CDR2 FYNNEI. The V gene end was trimmed by 4 bases and the J gene end by 4 bases; junction bases not matched to a gene: 7. The CDR3 is 14 amino acids.

DNA of the CDR3: TGTGCCAGCAGTGCGCCAGGAAGGGGCTTTGGCTACACCTTC. This gives the protein CASSAPGRGFGYTF. V usage is TRBV25-1 and J usage is TRBJ1-2, with D perhaps TRBD1 (5 bases). The CDR3 extends over 14 amino acids. Germline CDR1 is MGHDK and CDR2 is SYGVNS. The V gene lost 4 bases and the J gene lost 7 bases, with 16 bases spanning the gap.

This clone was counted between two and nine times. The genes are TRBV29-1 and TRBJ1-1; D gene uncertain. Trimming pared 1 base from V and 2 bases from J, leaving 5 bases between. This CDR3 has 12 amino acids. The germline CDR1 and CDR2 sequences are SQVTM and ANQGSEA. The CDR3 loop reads CSVEGYNTEAFF. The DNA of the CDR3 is TGCAGCGTTGAAGGCTATAACACTGAAGCTTTCTTT. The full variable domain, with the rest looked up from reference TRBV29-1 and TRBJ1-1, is SAVISQKPSRDICQRGTSLTIQCQVDSQVTMMFWYRQQPGQSLTLIATANQGSEATYESGFVIDKFPISRPNLTFSTLTVSNMSPEDSSIYLCSVEGYNTEAFFGQGTRLTVV.

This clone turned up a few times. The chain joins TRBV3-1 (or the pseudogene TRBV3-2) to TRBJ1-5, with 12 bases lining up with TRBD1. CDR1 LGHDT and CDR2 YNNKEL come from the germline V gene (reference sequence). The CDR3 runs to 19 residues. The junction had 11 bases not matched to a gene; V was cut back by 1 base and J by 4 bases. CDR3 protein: CASSQGLGQGASFNQPQHF. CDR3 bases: TGTGCCAGCAGCCAAGGTTTGGGACAGGGGGCCTCATTTAATCAGCCCCAGCATTTT.

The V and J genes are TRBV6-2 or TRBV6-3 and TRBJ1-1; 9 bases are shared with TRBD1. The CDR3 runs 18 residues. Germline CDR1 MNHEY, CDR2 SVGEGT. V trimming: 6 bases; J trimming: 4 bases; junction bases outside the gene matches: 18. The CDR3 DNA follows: TGTGCCAGCAGCCCTCGGGGACAGGGTTTCGGGCGGGGCACTGAAGCTTTCTTT. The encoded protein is CASSPRGQGFGRGTEAFF.

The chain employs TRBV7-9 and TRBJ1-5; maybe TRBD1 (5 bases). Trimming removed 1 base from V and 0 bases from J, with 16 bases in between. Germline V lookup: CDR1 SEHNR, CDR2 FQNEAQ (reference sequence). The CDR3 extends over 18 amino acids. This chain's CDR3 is CASSLDPLGGISNQPQHF. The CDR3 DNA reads TGTGCCAGCAGCTTAGACCCCCTGGGGGGTATTAGCAATCAGCCCCAGCATTTT. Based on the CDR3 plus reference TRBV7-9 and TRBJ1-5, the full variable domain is DTGVSQNPRHKITKRGQNVTFRCDPISEHNRLYWYRQTLGQGPEFLTYFQNEAQLEKSRLLSDRFSAERPKGSFSTLEIQRTEQGDSAMYLCASSLDPLGGISNQPQHFGDGTRLSIL.

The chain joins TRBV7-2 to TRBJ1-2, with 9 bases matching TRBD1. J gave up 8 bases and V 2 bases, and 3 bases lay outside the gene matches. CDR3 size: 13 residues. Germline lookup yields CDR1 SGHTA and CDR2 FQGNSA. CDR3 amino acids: CASSLWTGDGYTF. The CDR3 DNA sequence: TGTGCCAGCAGCTTATGGACAGGGGACGGCTACACCTTC.

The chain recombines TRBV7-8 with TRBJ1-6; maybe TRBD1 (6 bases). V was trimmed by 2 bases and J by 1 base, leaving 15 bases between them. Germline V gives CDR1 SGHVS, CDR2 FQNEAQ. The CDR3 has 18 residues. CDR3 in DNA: TGTGCCAGCAGCTTATTCAACAGGGATACGTCCTATAATTCACCCCTCCACTTT. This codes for CASSLFNRDTSYNSPLHF.

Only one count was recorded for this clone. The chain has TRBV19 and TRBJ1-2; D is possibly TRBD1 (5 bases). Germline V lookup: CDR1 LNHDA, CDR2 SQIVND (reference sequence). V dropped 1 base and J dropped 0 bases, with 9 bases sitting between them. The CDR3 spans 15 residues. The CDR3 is CASSIGGSANYGYTF. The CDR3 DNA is TGTGCCAGTAGTATAGGGGGCAGCGCTAACTATGGCTACACCTTC.

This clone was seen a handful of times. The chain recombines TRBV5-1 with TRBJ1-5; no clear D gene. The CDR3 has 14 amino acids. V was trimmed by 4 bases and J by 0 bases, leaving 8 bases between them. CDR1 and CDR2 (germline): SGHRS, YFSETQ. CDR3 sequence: CASSPDNSNQPQHF. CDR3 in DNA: TGCGCCAGCAGCCCTGACAATAGCAATCAGCCCCAGCATTTT.

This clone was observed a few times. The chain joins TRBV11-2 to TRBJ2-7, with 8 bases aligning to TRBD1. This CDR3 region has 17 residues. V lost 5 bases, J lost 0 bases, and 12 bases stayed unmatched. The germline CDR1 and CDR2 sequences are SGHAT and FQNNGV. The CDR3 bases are TGTGCCAGCAGCCCTAGGCCCGGGACAGGTACCTCCTACGAGCAGTACTTC. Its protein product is CASSPRPGTGTSYEQYF.

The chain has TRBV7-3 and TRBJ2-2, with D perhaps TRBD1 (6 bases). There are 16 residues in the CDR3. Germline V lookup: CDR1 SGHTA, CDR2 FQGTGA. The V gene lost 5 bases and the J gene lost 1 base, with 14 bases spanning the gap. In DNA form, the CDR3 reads TGTGCCAGCAGCCATAATGACAGGAGGAACACCGGGGAGCTGTTTTTT. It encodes CASSHNDRRNTGELFF.

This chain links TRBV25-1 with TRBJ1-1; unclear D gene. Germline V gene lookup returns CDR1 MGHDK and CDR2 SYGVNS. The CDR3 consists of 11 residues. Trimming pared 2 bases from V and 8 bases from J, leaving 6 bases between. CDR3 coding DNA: TGTGCCAGCAGTGAACGGTTGGAAGCTTTCTTT. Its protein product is CASSERLEAFF.

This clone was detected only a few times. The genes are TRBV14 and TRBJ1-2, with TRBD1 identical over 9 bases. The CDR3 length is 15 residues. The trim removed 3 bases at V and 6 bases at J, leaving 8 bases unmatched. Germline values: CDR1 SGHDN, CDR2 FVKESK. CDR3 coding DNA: TGTGCCAGCAGCCATGGGACAGGGTTCCCGCATGGCTACACCTTC. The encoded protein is CASSHGTGFPHGYTF.

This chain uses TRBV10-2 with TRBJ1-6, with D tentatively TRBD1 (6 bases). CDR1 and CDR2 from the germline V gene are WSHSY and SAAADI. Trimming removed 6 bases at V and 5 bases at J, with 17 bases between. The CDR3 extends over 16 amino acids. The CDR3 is CASRRGGALDNSPLHF. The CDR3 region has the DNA TGCGCCAGCAGGAGGGGGGGGGCCCTCGATAATTCACCCCTCCACTTT.

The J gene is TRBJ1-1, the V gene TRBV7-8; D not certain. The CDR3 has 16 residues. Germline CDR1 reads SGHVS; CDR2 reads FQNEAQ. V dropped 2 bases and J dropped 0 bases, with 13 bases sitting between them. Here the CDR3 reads CASSLSTPQMNTEAFF. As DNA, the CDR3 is TGTGCCAGCAGCTTATCGACTCCCCAAATGAACACTGAAGCTTTCTTT. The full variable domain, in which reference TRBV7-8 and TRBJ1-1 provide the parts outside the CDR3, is GAGVSQSPRYKVAKRGQDVALRCDPISGHVSLFWYQQALGQGPEFLTYFQNEAQLDKSGLPSDRFFAERPEGSVSTLKIQRTQQEDSAVYLCASSLSTPQMNTEAFFGQGTRLTVV.

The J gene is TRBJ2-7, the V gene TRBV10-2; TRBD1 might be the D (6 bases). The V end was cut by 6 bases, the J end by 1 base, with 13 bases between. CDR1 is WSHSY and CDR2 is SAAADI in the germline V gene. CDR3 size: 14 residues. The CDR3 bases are TGCGCCAGCAGACAAACAGGGTATTCCTACGAGCAGTACTTC. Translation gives CASRQTGYSYEQYF.

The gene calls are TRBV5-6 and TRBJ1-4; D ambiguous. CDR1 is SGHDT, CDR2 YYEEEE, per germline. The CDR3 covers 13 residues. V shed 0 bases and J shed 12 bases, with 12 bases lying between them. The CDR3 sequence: CASSLGEYMELFF. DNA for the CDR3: TGTGCCAGCAGCTTGGGGGAGTATATGGAACTGTTTTTT.

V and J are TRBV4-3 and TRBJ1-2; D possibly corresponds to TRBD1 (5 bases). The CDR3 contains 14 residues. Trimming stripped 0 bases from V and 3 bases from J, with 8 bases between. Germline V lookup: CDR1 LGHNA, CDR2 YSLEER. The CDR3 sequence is CASSQDRVDYGYTF. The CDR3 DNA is TGCGCCAGCAGCCAAGACAGGGTGGACTATGGCTACACCTTC.

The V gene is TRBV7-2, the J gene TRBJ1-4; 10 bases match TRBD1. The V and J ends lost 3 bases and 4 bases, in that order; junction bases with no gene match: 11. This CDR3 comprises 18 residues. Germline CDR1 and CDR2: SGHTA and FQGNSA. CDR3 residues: CASSFSGTGVQLNEKLFF. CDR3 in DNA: TGTGCCAGCAGCTTTTCCGGGACAGGGGTCCAACTTAATGAAAAACTGTTTTTT.

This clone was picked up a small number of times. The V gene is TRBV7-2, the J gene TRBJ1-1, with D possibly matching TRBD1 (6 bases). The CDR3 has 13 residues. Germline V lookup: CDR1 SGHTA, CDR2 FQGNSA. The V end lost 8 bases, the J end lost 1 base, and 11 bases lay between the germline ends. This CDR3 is CASGGQRNTEAFF. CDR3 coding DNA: TGTGCCAGCGGGGGACAAAGGAACACTGAAGCTTTCTTT. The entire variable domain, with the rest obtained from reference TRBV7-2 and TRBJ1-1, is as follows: GAGVSQSPSNKVTEKGKDVELRCDPISGHTALYWYRQSLGQGLEFLIYFQGNSAPDKSGLPSDRFSAERTGGSVSTLTIQRTQQEDSAVYLCASGGQRNTEAFFGQGTRLTVV.

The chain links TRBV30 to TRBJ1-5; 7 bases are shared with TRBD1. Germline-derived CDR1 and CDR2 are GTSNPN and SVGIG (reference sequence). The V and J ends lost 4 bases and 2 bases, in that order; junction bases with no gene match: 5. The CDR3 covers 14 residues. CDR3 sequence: CAWNTGVRNQPQHF. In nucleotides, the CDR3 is TGTGCCTGGAATACAGGGGTCCGCAATCAGCCCCAGCATTTT.

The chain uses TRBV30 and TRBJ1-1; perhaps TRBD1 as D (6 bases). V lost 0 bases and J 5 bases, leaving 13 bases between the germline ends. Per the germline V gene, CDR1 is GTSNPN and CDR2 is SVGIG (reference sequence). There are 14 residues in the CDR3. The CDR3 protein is CAWSVLGARTEAFF. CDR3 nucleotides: TGTGCCTGGAGTGTACTGGGGGCAAGAACTGAAGCTTTCTTT.

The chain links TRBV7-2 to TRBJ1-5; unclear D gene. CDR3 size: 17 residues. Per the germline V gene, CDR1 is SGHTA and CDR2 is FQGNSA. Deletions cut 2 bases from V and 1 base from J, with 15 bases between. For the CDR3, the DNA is TGTGCCAGCAGCTTAAGCCCAGGTCTTTTAAGCAATCAGCCCCAGCATTTT. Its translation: CASSLSPGLLSNQPQHF.

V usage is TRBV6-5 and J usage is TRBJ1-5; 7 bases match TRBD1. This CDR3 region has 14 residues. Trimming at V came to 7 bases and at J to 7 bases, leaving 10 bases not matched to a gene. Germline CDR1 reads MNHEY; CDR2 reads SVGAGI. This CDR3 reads CASTEGAGSQPQHF. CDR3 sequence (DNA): TGTGCCAGCACCGAGGGGGCAGGGAGCCAGCCCCAGCATTTT.

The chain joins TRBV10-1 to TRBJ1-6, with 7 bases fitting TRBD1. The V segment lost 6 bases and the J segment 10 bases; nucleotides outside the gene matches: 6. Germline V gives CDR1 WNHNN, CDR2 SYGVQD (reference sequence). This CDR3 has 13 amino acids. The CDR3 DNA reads TGCGCCAGCAGCCAGACAGGGAGCTCACCCCTCCACTTT. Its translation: CASSQTGSSPLHF.

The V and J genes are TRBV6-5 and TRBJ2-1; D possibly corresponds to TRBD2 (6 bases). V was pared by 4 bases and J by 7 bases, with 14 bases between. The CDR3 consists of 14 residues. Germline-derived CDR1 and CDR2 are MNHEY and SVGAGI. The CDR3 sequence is CASSSPIRGNEQFF. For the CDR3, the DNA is TGTGCCAGCAGTTCCCCCATTCGGGGGAATGAGCAGTTCTTC.

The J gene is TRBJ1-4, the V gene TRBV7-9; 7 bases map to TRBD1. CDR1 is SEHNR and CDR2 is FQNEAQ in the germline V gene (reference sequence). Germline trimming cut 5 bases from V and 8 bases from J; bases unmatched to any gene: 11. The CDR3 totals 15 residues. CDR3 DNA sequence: TGTGCCAGCAGCATCCTTCAGGGCAGGGGGGAAAAACTGTTTTTT. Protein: CASSILQGRGEKLFF.